The 14 T cell receptor beta chains listed next were all sequenced from one sample in a study of T cells in Graves' hyperthyroidism and ophthalmopathy. What was amplified from RNA transcripts were TCR beta CDR3 regions. HTBI primers drove first-round RT-PCR of the TCR CDR3. Each CDR3 protein gets one entry after TCRdb re-called the multiplex PCR reads with MiXCR. This table holds some 300,000 distinct CDR3 sequences, about 13% found once. The sequenced sample consisted of blood. The receptors were gathered from a woman in her forties with Graves' hyperthyroidism.

The gene calls are TRBV18 and TRBJ2-2, with D possibly being TRBD2 (6 bases). Germline V lookup: CDR1 KGHSH, CDR2 LQKENI. The CDR3 has 15 residues. V was trimmed by 8 bases and J by 1 base, leaving 14 bases between them. The CDR3 here is CASAAGIVNTGELFF. The CDR3 bases are TGTGCCAGCGCTGCGGGGATAGTGAACACCGGGGAGCTGTTTTTT.

Ten or more counts support this clonotype. The J gene is TRBJ1-3, the V gene TRBV13; the D is unclear. Trimming pared 2 bases from V and 0 bases from J, leaving 11 bases between. The CDR3 runs 16 residues. Germline CDR1 PRHDT, CDR2 FYEKMQ (reference sequence). The CDR3 reads CASSLSTFNSGNTIYF. The CDR3, as DNA: TGTGCCAGCAGCTTATCCACTTTCAACTCTGGAAACACCATATATTTT.

The V gene is TRBV3-1, the J gene TRBJ2-1, with D hard to call. Germline assignment: CDR1 LGHDT and CDR2 YNNKEL (reference sequence). The V end lost 1 base, the J end lost 3 bases, and 13 bases lay between the germline ends. The CDR3 is made up of 16 amino acids. CDR3 sequence reads: CASSQVPARNYNEQFF. The CDR3 DNA is TGTGCCAGCAGCCAAGTTCCGGCCAGAAACTACAATGAGCAGTTCTTC.

This clonotype was detected ten times or more. The gene calls are TRBV3-1 and TRBJ2-1, with 8 positions matching TRBD1. The junction had 11 bases not matched to a gene; V was cut back by 6 bases and J by 7 bases. The CDR3 length is 15 residues. The germline CDR1 and CDR2 sequences are LGHDT and YNNKEL (reference sequence). The CDR3 region has the DNA TGTGCCAGCAGTCTGACAGGGGCCTTAGGGAATGAGCAGTTCTTC. Its translation is CASSLTGALGNEQFF.

This clonotype was picked up many times. The gene calls are TRBV7-2 and TRBJ2-3; D not resolved. This CDR3 region has 14 residues. Germline-derived CDR1 and CDR2 are SGHTA and FQGNSA. Between the trimmed V and J ends, which lost 5 bases and 0 bases, there was a span of 9 bases. The CDR3 loop reads CASSHYQSTDTQYF. CDR3 nucleotides: TGTGCCAGCAGCCACTACCAGAGCACAGATACGCAGTATTTT.

The genes are TRBV5-6 and TRBJ1-1, with D uncertain. V dropped 5 bases and J dropped 1 base, with 12 bases sitting between them. The CDR3 sequence is 14 residues long. Per the germline V gene, CDR1 is SGHDT and CDR2 is YYEEEE. The CDR3 DNA is TGTGCCAGCAGTTGGTGGTCTTCGAACACTGAAGCTTTCTTT. This encodes CASSWWSSNTEAFF.

This clonotype appeared many times. J is TRBJ1-2 and V is TRBV7-9; D is unclear. Trimming left V 7 bases short and J 8 bases short, with 17 bases between. Looked up from germline, CDR1 is SEHNR and CDR2 is FQNEAQ (reference sequence). The CDR3 extends over 13 amino acids. For the CDR3, the DNA is TGTGCCAGCAACCTTCCCGGCAAAGAGGGCTACACCTTC. Translated, it gives CASNLPGKEGYTF.

This clonotype has at least ten counts. The chain links TRBV7-9 to TRBJ2-3; no clear D gene. V lost 3 bases, J lost 4 bases, and 11 bases lay in between. The CDR3 has 14 residues. The germline V gene has CDR1 SEHNR and CDR2 FQNEAQ (reference sequence). For the CDR3, the DNA is TGTGCCAGCAGCTTGTTCGTGTCGGCAGATACGCAGTATTTT. This translates into CASSLFVSADTQYF.

The sample holds many counts of this clonotype. The chain is built from TRBV20-1 and TRBJ1-6; D possibly corresponds to TRBD1 (5 bases). Germline CDR1 reads DFQATT; CDR2 reads SNEGSKA (reference sequence). There are 13 residues in the CDR3. V shed 0 bases and J shed 8 bases, with 8 bases lying between them. The CDR3 DNA reads TGCAGTGCTAGAGAGGGGGGTCATTCACCCCTCCACTTT. Translated, it gives CSAREGGHSPLHF.

In its sample, this clonotype was seen many times. The rearrangement links TRBV28 to TRBJ1-5; D is uncertain. The CDR3 totals 14 residues. The V gene's germline CDR1 is MDHEN and CDR2 SYDVKM. V shed 2 bases and J shed 4 bases, with 9 bases lying between them. The CDR3, as DNA: TGTGCCAGCAGTTTAGACGGAACTAATCAGCCCCAGCATTTT. Protein sequence: CASSLDGTNQPQHF.

In its sample, this clonotype was seen many times. The V call is TRBV20-1, the J call TRBJ1-5; TRBD1 is a possible D gene (6 bases). V was pared by 3 bases and J by 6 bases, with 12 bases between. This CDR3 region has 13 residues. Germline values: CDR1 DFQATT, CDR2 SNEGSKA (reference sequence). The CDR3 coding sequence is TGCAGTGCTAGCTATGGACAGTCTCAGCCCCAGCATTTT. Amino acids: CSASYGQSQPQHF.

This clonotype came up many times. The chain employs TRBV6-1 and TRBJ2-7; maybe TRBD1 (6 bases). V lost 0 bases, J lost 4 bases, and 13 bases lay in between. From germline, CDR1 is MNHNS and CDR2 SASEGT. The CDR3 contains 15 residues. The CDR3 here is CASSEALQDSYEQYF. The DNA for the CDR3 is TGTGCCAGCAGTGAAGCGCTTCAGGACAGTTACGAGCAGTACTTC.

This clonotype was detected ten times or more. The V and J genes are TRBV6-1 and TRBJ1-6, with D maybe TRBD1 (5 bases). Between the trimmed V and J ends, which lost 3 bases and 10 bases, there was a span of 13 bases. The germline V gene has CDR1 MNHNS and CDR2 SASEGT. The CDR3 has 14 residues. CDR3 amino acids: CASSEILRDSPLHF. The CDR3 nucleotides are TGTGCCAGCAGTGAGATCCTCAGGGACTCACCCCTCCACTTT.

This clonotype was detected only a few times. This chain joins TRBV3-1 and TRBJ2-1; unclear D gene. V was cut by 1 base and J by 12 bases, with 10 bases left in between. There are 12 residues in the CDR3. The V gene's germline CDR1 is LGHDT and CDR2 YNNKEL (reference sequence). The CDR3 bases are TGTGCCAGCAGCCAAGTGGGCTTCGGGCAGTTCTTC. Its protein product is CASSQVGFGQFF.